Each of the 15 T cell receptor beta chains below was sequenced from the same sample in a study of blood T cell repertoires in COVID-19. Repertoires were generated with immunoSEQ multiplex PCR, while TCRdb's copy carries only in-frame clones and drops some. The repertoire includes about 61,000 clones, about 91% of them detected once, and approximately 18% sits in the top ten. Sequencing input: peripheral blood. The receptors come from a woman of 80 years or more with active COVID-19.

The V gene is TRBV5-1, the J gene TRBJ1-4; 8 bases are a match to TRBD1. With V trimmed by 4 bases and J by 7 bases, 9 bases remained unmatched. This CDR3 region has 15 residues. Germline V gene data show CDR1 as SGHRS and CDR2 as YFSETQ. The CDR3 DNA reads TGCGCCAGCAGCCCGTGGACAGGGAGGGGTGAAAAACTGTTTTTT. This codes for CASSPWTGRGEKLFF.

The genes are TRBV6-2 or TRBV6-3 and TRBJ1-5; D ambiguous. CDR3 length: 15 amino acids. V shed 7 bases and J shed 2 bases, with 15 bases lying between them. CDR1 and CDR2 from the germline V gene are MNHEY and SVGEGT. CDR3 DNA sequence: TGTGCCAGCACCCCGCGCGGCGGAGGCAATCAGCCCCAGCATTTT. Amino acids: CASTPRGGGNQPQHF.

CDR3 coding DNA: TGCGCCAGCAGCCCTAATGCGGGGGAGAACACCGGGGAGCTGTTTTTT. Translation: CASSPNAGENTGELFF. The chain joins TRBV5-1 to TRBJ2-2; 7 nucleotides line up with TRBD2. V lost 4 bases to trimming and J lost 1 base; unmatched junction nucleotides: 7. Germline CDR1 is SGHRS and CDR2 is YFSETQ. The CDR3 loop spans 16 amino acids. Full variable domain (missing parts from reference TRBV5-1 and TRBJ2-2): KAGVTQTPRYLIKTRGQQVTLSCSPISGHRSVSWYQQTPGQGLQFLFEYFSETQRNKGNFPGRFSGRQFSNSRSEMNVSTLELGDSALYLCASSPNAGENTGELFFGEGSRLTVL.

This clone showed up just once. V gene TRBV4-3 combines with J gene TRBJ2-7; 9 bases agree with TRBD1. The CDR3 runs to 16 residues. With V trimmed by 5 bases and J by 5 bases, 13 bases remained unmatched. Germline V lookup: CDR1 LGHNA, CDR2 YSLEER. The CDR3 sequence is CASSKTGTGTIDEQYF. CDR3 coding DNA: TGCGCCAGCAGCAAAACCGGGACAGGGACAATAGACGAGCAGTACTTC.

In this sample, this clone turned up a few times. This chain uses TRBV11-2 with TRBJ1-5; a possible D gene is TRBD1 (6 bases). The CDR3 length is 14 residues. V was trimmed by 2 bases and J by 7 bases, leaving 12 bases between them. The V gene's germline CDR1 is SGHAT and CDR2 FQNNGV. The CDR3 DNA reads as TGTGCCAGCAGCTTAAACAGGGTCGGCCAGCCCCAGCATTTT. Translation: CASSLNRVGQPQHF.

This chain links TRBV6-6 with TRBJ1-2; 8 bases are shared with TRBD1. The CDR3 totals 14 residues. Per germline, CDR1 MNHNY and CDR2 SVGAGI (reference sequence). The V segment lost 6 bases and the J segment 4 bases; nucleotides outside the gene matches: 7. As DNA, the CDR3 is TGTGCCAGCAGCCAGGGGGCGCGAAGCTATGGCTACACCTTC. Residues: CASSQGARSYGYTF.

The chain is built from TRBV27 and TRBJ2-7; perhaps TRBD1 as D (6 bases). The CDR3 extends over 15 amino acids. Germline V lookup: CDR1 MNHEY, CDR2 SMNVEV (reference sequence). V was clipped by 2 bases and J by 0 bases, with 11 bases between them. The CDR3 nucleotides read TGTGCCAGCAGTTTACGAGGACAGCCCTCCTACGAGCAGTACTTC. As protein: CASSLRGQPSYEQYF.

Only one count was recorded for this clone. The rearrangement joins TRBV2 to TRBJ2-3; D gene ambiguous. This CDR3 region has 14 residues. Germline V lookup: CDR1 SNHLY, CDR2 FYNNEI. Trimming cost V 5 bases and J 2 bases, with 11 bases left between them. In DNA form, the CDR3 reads TGTGCCAGCAGTCTAAGCGCCCTCACAGATACGCAGTATTTT. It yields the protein CASSLSALTDTQYF.

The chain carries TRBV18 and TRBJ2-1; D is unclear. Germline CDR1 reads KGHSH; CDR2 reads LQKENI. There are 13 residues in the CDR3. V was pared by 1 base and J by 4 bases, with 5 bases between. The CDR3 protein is CASSPLGYNEQFF. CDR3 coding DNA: TGTGCCAGCTCACCACTCGGTTACAATGAGCAGTTCTTC.

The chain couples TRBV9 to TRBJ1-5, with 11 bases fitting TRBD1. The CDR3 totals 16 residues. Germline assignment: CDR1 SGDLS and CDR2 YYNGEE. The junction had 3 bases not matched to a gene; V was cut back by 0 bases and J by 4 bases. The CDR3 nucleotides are TGTGCCAGCAGCGTAGGGACAGGGGGCTGGAATCAGCCCCAGCATTTT. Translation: CASSVGTGGWNQPQHF.

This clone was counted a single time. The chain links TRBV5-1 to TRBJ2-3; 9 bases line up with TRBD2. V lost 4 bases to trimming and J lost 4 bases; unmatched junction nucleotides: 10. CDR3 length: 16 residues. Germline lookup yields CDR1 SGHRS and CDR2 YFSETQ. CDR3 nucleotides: TGCGCCAGCAGCCTCAGTGTGGCGGGGGGGGCAGATACGCAGTATTTT. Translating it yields CASSLSVAGGADTQYF. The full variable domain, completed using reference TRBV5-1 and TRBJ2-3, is KAGVTQTPRYLIKTRGQQVTLSCSPISGHRSVSWYQQTPGQGLQFLFEYFSETQRNKGNFPGRFSGRQFSNSRSEMNVSTLELGDSALYLCASSLSVAGGADTQYFGPGTRLTVL.

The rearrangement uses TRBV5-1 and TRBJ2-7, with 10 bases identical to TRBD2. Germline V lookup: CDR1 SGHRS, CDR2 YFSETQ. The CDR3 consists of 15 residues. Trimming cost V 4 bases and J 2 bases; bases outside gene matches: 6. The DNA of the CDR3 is TGCGCCAGCAGCCCCTTAAGCGGGGGGGCCTACGAGCAGTACTTC. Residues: CASSPLSGGAYEQYF.

This CDR3 reads CASSLNLRLARLGEQYF. Written as DNA, the CDR3 is TGCGCCAGCAGCTTGAACCTTCGACTAGCGCGCTTAGGGGAGCAGTACTTC. The V and J genes are TRBV5-1 and TRBJ2-7; 8 nucleotides line up with TRBD2. With 1 base clipped from V and 7 bases from J, the junction kept 16 bases outside the gene matches. Germline values: CDR1 SGHRS, CDR2 YFSETQ. The CDR3 has 17 residues.

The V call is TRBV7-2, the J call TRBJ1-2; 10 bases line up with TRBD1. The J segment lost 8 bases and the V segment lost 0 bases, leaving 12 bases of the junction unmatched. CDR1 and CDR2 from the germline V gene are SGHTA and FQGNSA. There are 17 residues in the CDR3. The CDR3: CASSLASGTGALRGYTF. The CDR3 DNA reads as TGTGCCAGCAGCTTAGCCTCCGGGACAGGGGCCCTTCGAGGCTACACCTTC.

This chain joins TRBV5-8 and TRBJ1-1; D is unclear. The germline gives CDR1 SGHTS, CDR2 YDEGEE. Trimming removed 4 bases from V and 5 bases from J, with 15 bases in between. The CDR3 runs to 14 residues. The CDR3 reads CASSHPGYGTEAFF. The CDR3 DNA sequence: TGTGCCAGCAGCCACCCGGGGTATGGGACTGAAGCTTTCTTT.